The 31 T cell receptor beta chains below all came from one sample that was sequenced in a study of T cells in localized non-small cell lung cancer. Method: immunoSEQ multiplex PCR; TCRdb's copy keeps in-frame clones and lacks some. Found here are around 43,000 clones, 85% to 90% of them singletons; the top ten hold roughly 3.6%. This specimen consisted of peripheral blood, obtained before any cancer treatment. The receptors stem from a man aged 18-55 years with stage I lung adenocarcinoma.

CDR3 residues: CATSDILGGNSPLHF. Written as DNA, the CDR3 is TGTGCCACTTCGGACATCCTCGGTGGTAATTCACCCCTCCACTTT. The chain couples TRBV19 to TRBJ1-6; a weak D match, TRBD1 (5 bases). The CDR3 totals 15 residues. Trimming took 10 bases from V and 6 from J, leaving 19 bases between them. Germline V gene lookup returns CDR1 LNHDA and CDR2 SQIVND (reference sequence). Complete variable domain (other parts from reference TRBV19 and TRBJ1-6): DGGITQSPKYLFRKEGQNVTLSCEQNLNHDAMYWYRQDPGQGLRLIYYSQIVNDFQKGDIAEGYSVSREKKESFPLTVTSAQKNPTAFYLCATSDILGGNSPLHFGNGTRLTVT.

The J gene is TRBJ1-2, the V gene TRBV7-2; 7 positions match TRBD1. Germline V gene sequence: CDR1 SGHTA, CDR2 FQGNSA. J gave up 4 bases and V 5 bases, and 4 bases lay outside the gene matches. CDR3 length equals 13 residues. CDR3 sequence: CASSREGAYGYTF. DNA of the CDR3: TGTGCCAGCAGCCGGGAGGGGGCCTATGGCTACACCTTC.

This chain joins TRBV4-2 and TRBJ2-7, with 11 nucleotides matching TRBD1. Germline trimming cut 4 bases from V and 2 bases from J; bases unmatched to any gene: 10. From germline, CDR1 is LGHNA and CDR2 YNFKEQ. This CDR3 spans 17 amino acids. The DNA for the CDR3 is TGTGCCAGCAGCCCACTGACGGGACAGGGGGTCCCCTACGAGCAGTACTTC. Its protein product is CASSPLTGQGVPYEQYF.

The chain uses TRBV7-6 and TRBJ1-4; 9 positions agree with TRBD1. Trimming at V came to 4 bases and at J to 4 bases, leaving 4 bases not matched to a gene. CDR3 length equals 15 residues. The germline V gene encodes CDR1 SGHVS and CDR2 FNYEAQ. CDR3 sequence reads: CASSSGQGINEKLFF. CDR3 sequence (DNA): TGTGCCAGCAGCTCCGGACAGGGGATTAATGAAAAACTGTTTTTT. Full variable domain (missing parts from reference TRBV7-6 and TRBJ1-4): GAGVSQSPRYKVTKRGQDVALRCDPISGHVSLYWYRQALGQGPEFLTYFNYEAQQDKSGLPNDRFSAERPEGSISTLTIQRTEQRDSAMYRCASSSGQGINEKLFFGSGTQLSVL.

This sequence joins TRBV6-1 and TRBJ2-1, with a possible D match to TRBD2 (5 bases). The V gene's germline CDR1 is MNHNS and CDR2 SASEGT. Trimming shortened V by 4 bases and J by 0 bases, and 13 bases separated the two germline ends. CDR3 length: 16 amino acids. The CDR3, as DNA: TGTGCCAGCAGTGTACTAGGCGGAAGCTCCTACAATGAGCAGTTCTTC. Protein product: CASSVLGGSSYNEQFF.

The chain joins TRBV5-3 to TRBJ2-7, with TRBD2 as a possible D gene (6 bases). TRBV5-3 is annotated as an ORF whose role is uncertain. V lost 6 bases and J 3 bases, leaving 22 bases between the germline ends. The CDR3 has 16 residues. Written as DNA, the CDR3 is TGTGCCAGAAACCGCGCGGGGATGGGGCCAAACTACGAGCAGTACTTC. Translating gives CARNRAGMGPNYEQYF.

This clone appeared once. The chain joins TRBV5-1 to TRBJ2-5; TRBD2 matches at 11 bases. Unmatched junction bases numbered 6, after V lost 4 bases and J lost 4 bases. The CDR3 runs to 15 residues. Germline assignment: CDR1 SGHRS and CDR2 YFSETQ. This CDR3 reads CASSRPGTSGETQYF. The CDR3 region has the DNA TGCGCCAGCAGCAGACCCGGGACTAGCGGAGAGACCCAGTACTTC.

V and J are TRBV4-2 and TRBJ2-5, with TRBD2 matching 9 bases. CDR1 LGHNA and CDR2 YNFKEQ come from the germline V gene. Losses at the gene ends were 1 base for V and 2 bases for J; bases not matched to a gene: 8. The CDR3 extends over 17 amino acids. The CDR3 spells CASSQAGATSGQETQYF. The CDR3 coding sequence is TGTGCCAGCAGCCAAGCTGGCGCGACTAGCGGACAAGAGACCCAGTACTTC.

The chain carries TRBV18 and TRBJ2-3; D is undetermined. Germline lookup yields CDR1 KGHSH and CDR2 LQKENI. The germline V and J ends were trimmed by 8 bases and 0 bases, with 6 bases remaining between them. The CDR3 runs to 12 residues. DNA for the CDR3: TGTGCCAGCGCGACTAGCACAGATACGCAGTATTTT. Its protein product is CASATSTDTQYF. The variable domain in full, with the rest retrieved from reference TRBV18 and TRBJ2-3, is NAGVMQNPRHLVRRRGQEARLRCSPMKGHSHVYWYRQLPEEGLKFMVYLQKENIIDESGMPKERFSAEFPKEGPSILRIQQVVRGDSAAYFCASATSTDTQYFGPGTRLTVL.

The rearrangement joins TRBV4-1 to TRBJ1-2, with D perhaps matching TRBD1 (5 bases). V dropped 2 bases and J dropped 6 bases, with 16 bases sitting between them. Germline CDR1 MGHRA, CDR2 YSYEKL. This CDR3 is built from 15 residues. The CDR3 sequence is CASSQPRQNYHGYTF. The CDR3 DNA sequence: TGCGCCAGCAGCCAACCCCGACAGAATTATCATGGCTACACCTTC.

The CDR3 DNA reads TGTGCCAGCAGACCACCGGGACAGGGCTTCGGAGCTTTCTTT. It codes for CASRPPGQGFGAFF. This sequence joins TRBV7-2 and TRBJ1-1, with 9 bases lining up with TRBD1. This CDR3 has 14 residues. Germline values: CDR1 SGHTA, CDR2 FQGNSA. V dropped 6 bases and J dropped 10; count of bases not matched to a gene: 12.

The V and J genes are TRBV28 and TRBJ1-6; the D is unclear. V lost 3 bases and J 0 bases, leaving 9 bases between the germline ends. The CDR3 has 16 residues. CDR1 is MDHEN and CDR2 is SYDVKM in the germline V gene. CDR3: CASSFPKSSYNSPLHF. CDR3 coding DNA: TGTGCCAGCAGTTTCCCCAAAAGCTCCTATAATTCACCCCTCCACTTT.

This clone was detected only a few times. This sequence joins TRBV7-2 and TRBJ1-1, with a weak D call TRBD1 (6 bases). The CDR3 runs 14 residues. CDR1 is SGHTA, CDR2 FQGNSA, per germline. Trimming took 4 bases from V and 4 from J, leaving 13 bases between them. Here the CDR3 DNA reads TGTGCCAGCAGCTCCGGTGACAGGCGCACTGAAGCTTTCTTT. It specifies CASSSGDRRTEAFF.

As DNA, the CDR3 is TGTGCCAGCAGTGACTCTCCGAGACAAGGGTACAATGAGCAGTTCTTC. Translation: CASSDSPRQGYNEQFF. This chain connects TRBV6-4 to TRBJ2-1; no clear D. The germline V gene encodes CDR1 MRHNA and CDR2 SNTAGT. V was cut by 0 bases and J by 4 bases, with 13 bases left in between. This CDR3 spans 16 amino acids.

This clone was recorded a few times. The chain links TRBV28 to TRBJ1-5, with D possibly TRBD1 on 5 matching bases. Germline values: CDR1 MDHEN, CDR2 SYDVKM. V lost 5 bases and J 4 bases, leaving 15 bases between the germline ends. The CDR3 is 15 residues long. In DNA, the CDR3 is TGTGCCAGCAGTCCGGCCCTGACAGAAAATCAGCCCCAGCATTTT. It translates to CASSPALTENQPQHF.

The chain has TRBV6-4 and TRBJ1-1; a weak D match, TRBD1 (5 bases). V was clipped by 1 base and J by 5 bases, with 8 bases between them. Germline-derived CDR1 and CDR2 are MRHNA and SNTAGT. The CDR3 sequence is 13 residues long. The CDR3 sequence: CASSDYEGTEAFF. Here the CDR3 DNA reads TGTGCCAGCAGTGACTATGAGGGGACTGAAGCTTTCTTT.

The rearrangement links TRBV2 to TRBJ2-2; no clear D gene. CDR1 is SNHLY and CDR2 is FYNNEI in the germline V gene. The CDR3 extends over 12 amino acids. With 4 bases removed from V and 6 bases from J, the gap between germline ends came to 6 bases. The CDR3 sequence is CASSVGSGELFF. The CDR3 DNA is TGTGCCAGCAGTGTGGGGTCCGGGGAGCTGTTTTTT.

The sample holds a few counts of this clone. V is TRBV4-2 and J is TRBJ1-1; D is perhaps TRBD1 (5 bases). The CDR3 is made up of 14 amino acids. With 2 bases removed from V and 11 bases from J, the gap between germline ends came to 18 bases. Looked up from germline, CDR1 is LGHNA and CDR2 is YNFKEQ. CDR3 sequence: CASSQSQEREVAFF. The CDR3 DNA reads TGTGCCAGCAGCCAATCACAGGAAAGGGAGGTTGCTTTCTTT.

V and J are TRBV6-6 and TRBJ1-4; TRBD1 might be the D (5 bases). The CDR3 is 14 residues long. The germline CDR1 and CDR2 sequences are MNHNY and SVGAGI (reference sequence). Trimming left V 2 bases short and J 8 bases short, with 12 bases between. The CDR3 sequence: CASSYVGVGEKLFF. In DNA form, the CDR3 reads TGTGCCAGCAGTTACGTAGGGGTAGGCGAAAAACTGTTTTTT.

This rearrangement joins TRBV4-2 to TRBJ1-6, with a possible D match to TRBD1 (5 bases). Trimming stripped 0 bases from V and 5 bases from J, with 14 bases between. This CDR3 has 17 residues. The germline V gene has CDR1 LGHNA and CDR2 YNFKEQ. The CDR3 region has the DNA TGTGCCAGCAGCCAAGAATTATCCAGGGTTAATAATTCACCCCTCCACTTT. Protein sequence: CASSQELSRVNNSPLHF.

The genes are TRBV27 and TRBJ1-2; D remains unclear. Trimming removed 2 bases from V and 4 bases from J, with 11 bases in between. The CDR3 is made up of 14 amino acids. Per germline, CDR1 MNHEY and CDR2 SMNVEV (reference sequence). The CDR3 sequence: CASSLQPVLYGYTF. The DNA of the CDR3 is TGTGCCAGCAGTTTACAACCGGTACTCTATGGCTACACCTTC.

This chain uses TRBV21-1 with TRBJ1-5. TRBV21-1 is deemed a pseudogene. The CDR3 runs 13 residues. In nucleotides, the CDR3 is TGTGCCAGCAGCAAGGAGGGGTTTCCGCCCCAGCATTTT. Translation gives CASSKEGFPPQHF.

This clone has only a few counts. This chain uses TRBV7-9 with TRBJ2-3, with 13 bases that match TRBD2. There are 16 residues in the CDR3. V shed 5 bases and J 1 base; nucleotides not matched to a gene: 3. The germline gives CDR1 SEHNR, CDR2 FQNEAQ (reference sequence). CDR3 sequence (DNA): TGTGCCAGCAGCCCAGGGACTAGCGGGGGCACAGATACGCAGTATTTT. Protein product: CASSPGTSGGTDTQYF.

This chain connects TRBV21-1 to TRBJ1-3. TRBV21-1 is recorded as a pseudogene. The CDR3 is 16 amino acids. The CDR3 nucleotides read TGTGTCAGCCTTACCGACGGCGGATATTTTGGAAACACCATATATTTT. This gives the protein CVSLTDGGYFGNTIYF.

The rearrangement uses TRBV2 and TRBJ1-1; D gene unclear. The CDR3 is made up of 13 amino acids. The V and J ends lost 9 bases and 4 bases respectively, with 15 bases between them. Germline assignment: CDR1 SNHLY and CDR2 FYNNEI. The CDR3 is CASASGEATEAFF. The CDR3 DNA reads as TGTGCCAGTGCCTCCGGGGAAGCCACTGAAGCTTTCTTT.

This chain connects TRBV5-4 to TRBJ1-3, with D possibly TRBD1 on 5 matching bases. The CDR3 is 16 amino acids. With 4 bases removed from V and 0 bases from J, the gap between germline ends came to 14 bases. The germline V gene has CDR1 SGHNT and CDR2 YYREEE (reference sequence). In nucleotides, the CDR3 is TGTGCCAGCAGCCGGGGTGGGGGGAGCTCTGGAAACACCATATATTTT. This sequence encodes CASSRGGGSSGNTIYF. Combining the CDR3 with reference TRBV5-4 and TRBJ1-3 gives the whole variable domain ETGVTQSPTHLIKTRGQQVTLRCSSQSGHNTVSWYQQALGQGPQFIFQYYREEENGRGNFPPRFSGLQFPNYSSELNVNALELDDSALYLCASSRGGGSSGNTIYFGEGSWLTVV.

This sequence joins TRBV7-9 and TRBJ2-1; 11 positions match TRBD2. Unmatched junction bases numbered 10, after V lost 5 bases and J lost 7 bases. Germline V lookup: CDR1 SEHNR, CDR2 FQNEAQ (reference sequence). This CDR3 is 16 amino acids long. In DNA form, the CDR3 reads TGTGCCAGCAGCGCCTTAGCGGGGGGGCACAATAATGAGCAGTTCTTC. Its translation: CASSALAGGHNNEQFF.

The chain has TRBV5-4 and TRBJ1-4, with a tentative D call TRBD1 (6 bases). From germline, CDR1 is SGHNT and CDR2 YYREEE (reference sequence). CDR3 length equals 15 residues. The V gene lost 1 base and the J gene lost 3 bases, with 10 bases spanning the gap. The CDR3 reads CASSLRGGSNEKLFF. DNA of the CDR3: TGTGCCAGCAGCTTGAGGGGGGGGTCTAATGAAAAACTGTTTTTT. Complete variable domain (other parts from reference TRBV5-4 and TRBJ1-4): ETGVTQSPTHLIKTRGQQVTLRCSSQSGHNTVSWYQQALGQGPQFIFQYYREEENGRGNFPPRFSGLQFPNYSSELNVNALELDDSALYLCASSLRGGSNEKLFFGSGTQLSVL.

The sample holds a few counts of this clone. This chain connects TRBV10-3 to TRBJ1-3, with D maybe TRBD1 (6 bases). The CDR3 is made up of 13 amino acids. Deletions cut 8 bases from V and 8 bases from J, with 16 bases between. The germline V gene has CDR1 ENHRY and CDR2 SYGVKD. As DNA, the CDR3 is TGTGCCATCCAGCAGGGGAGTGAATACACCATATATTTT. Its translation is CAIQQGSEYTIYF.

The V and J genes are TRBV30 and TRBJ1-1; maybe TRBD1 (5 bases). The CDR3 is 12 residues long. Germline values: CDR1 GTSNPN, CDR2 SVGIG (reference sequence). V shed 1 base and J shed 4 bases, with 7 bases lying between them. The CDR3 region is CAWSGGTTEAFF. DNA for the CDR3: TGTGCCTGGAGTGGGGGGACCACTGAAGCTTTCTTT.

The chain links TRBV4-3 to TRBJ1-5; D is ambiguous. Trimming cost V 0 bases and J 3 bases, with 15 bases left between them. Germline V gene lookup returns CDR1 LGHNA and CDR2 YSLEER. This CDR3 is 17 amino acids long. The CDR3: CASSQDLAGGINQPQHF. Here the CDR3 DNA reads TGCGCCAGCAGCCAAGATCTGGCAGGCGGCATCAATCAGCCCCAGCATTTT.